The sequence of this T cell receptor (beta chain) was determined in a study of T cells in Graves' hyperthyroidism and ophthalmopathy. Study-level background: The initial diagnosis was the point when peripheral blood was collected, ahead of any treatment.

Amplification of TCR beta CDR3 regions was performed using RNA transcripts as template. The HTBI primer set served for first-round RT-PCR of the TCR CDR3. TCRdb used MiXCR to reprocess the multiplex PCR reads, holding one entry per CDR3 protein. The sample lists hundreds of thousands of distinct CDR3 sequences, under 15% occurring once. Diagnosis relied on clinical symptoms, serum thyroxine and TRAb, thyroid ultrasound and orbital computed tomography. Overall study findings and caveats: Most thyroid clonotypes expanded above 0.001 were also detected in blood.

The CDR3 extends over 13 amino acids. Trimming took 3 bases from V and 4 from J, leaving 7 bases between them. Germline-derived CDR1 and CDR2 are SGHVS and FQNEAQ. In this sample, this clonotype turned up many times. Its antigen is undetermined. This chain uses TRBV7-8 with TRBJ1-5; D is unresolved. This clonotype was sampled from a man younger than 30 with Graves' ophthalmopathy. Sequencing was done on a sample of blood. DNA for the CDR3: TGTGCCAGCAGCTTTTCCAGGAATCAGCCCCAGCATTTT. It yields the protein CASSFSRNQPQHF.